Listed here are 16 T cell receptor beta chains from one sample, sequenced in a study of blood T cells in healthy people across ages. PCR was performed a second time for about 7 to 12 cycles using a sample-barcoded 5' primer and a J-beta primer mix. TCRdb called the 5' RACE reads again in MiXCR, with one record for every CDR3 protein. The data show approximately 680,000 distinct CDR3 sequences, about 34% seen once. The specimen sequenced was blood. The source is a woman over 75 in good health.

The genes are TRBV6-1 and TRBJ1-2; D possibly corresponds to TRBD1 (6 bases). Germline CDR1 and CDR2: MNHNS and SASEGT. CDR3 length: 17 residues. V was clipped by 3 bases and J by 1 base, with 18 bases between them. CDR3 loop: CASSDPNQGHLNYGYTF. The CDR3 DNA is TGTGCCAGCAGTGATCCCAACCAGGGACACCTTAACTATGGCTACACCTTC.

V is TRBV6-5 and J is TRBJ2-7; D uncertain. The CDR3 is made up of 13 amino acids. Trimming shortened V by 8 bases and J by 4 bases, and 15 bases separated the two germline ends. Germline CDR1 and CDR2: MNHEY and SVGAGI. The CDR3: CASRPGFNYEQYF. DNA of the CDR3: TGTGCCAGCCGGCCCGGTTTTAATTACGAGCAGTACTTC.

This chain links TRBV12-3 or TRBV12-4 with TRBJ2-4, with 9 bases aligning to TRBD2. The CDR3 totals 16 residues. V trimming: 7 bases; J trimming: 7 bases; junction bases outside the gene matches: 14. Written as DNA, the CDR3 is TGTGCCAGCATGCCCCCCCGGCGGGAGGGCCTCAACATTCAGTACTTC. It is translated as CASMPPRREGLNIQYF.

This clonotype was seen a few times. V gene TRBV20-1 combines with J gene TRBJ2-7; the match to TRBD1 covers 7 bases. Per the germline V gene, CDR1 is DFQATT and CDR2 is SNEGSKA (reference sequence). This CDR3 spans 15 amino acids. The J segment lost 0 bases and the V segment lost 0 bases, leaving 5 bases of the junction unmatched. The CDR3 here is CSARDGDRASYEQYF. The CDR3 DNA reads as TGCAGTGCTAGAGATGGGGACAGAGCCTCCTACGAGCAGTACTTC.

The chain combines TRBV3-1 with TRBJ1-1; possible D gene TRBD1, 6 bases. Between the trimmed V and J ends, which lost 1 base and 12 bases, there was a span of 15 bases. Germline V lookup: CDR1 LGHDT, CDR2 YNNKEL (reference sequence). The CDR3 is 13 amino acids. This CDR3 reads CASSQARGTRPFF. The CDR3 bases are TGTGCCAGCAGCCAAGCGAGGGGGACTCGGCCTTTCTTT.

In this sample, this clonotype turned up many times. V usage is TRBV6-6 and J usage is TRBJ2-1; 15 nucleotides line up with TRBD2. CDR1 is MNHNY, CDR2 SVGAGI, per germline (reference sequence). With V trimmed by 1 base and J by 10 bases, 8 bases remained unmatched. The CDR3 is 17 amino acids. CDR3 nucleotide sequence: TGTGCCAGCAGTTACTTAAAGGCGGGACTAGCGGGGGGCGAGCAGTTCTTC. This translates into CASSYLKAGLAGGEQFF.

In its sample, this clonotype was seen many times. This chain links TRBV11-2 with TRBJ2-7; 10 bases fit TRBD1. Per germline, CDR1 SGHAT and CDR2 FQNNGV. CDR3 length: 16 residues. The V gene end was trimmed by 5 bases and the J gene end by 3 bases; junction bases not matched to a gene: 10. CDR3 in amino acids: CASSRATGGKGYEQYF. The CDR3 DNA sequence: TGTGCCAGCAGCCGAGCGACAGGGGGCAAGGGCTACGAGCAGTACTTC.

This clonotype was detected many times. The CDR3 bases are TGCAGTGCTAGAGGAGGGTTTGGAGATACGCAGTATTTT. It specifies CSARGGFGDTQYF. The V and J genes are TRBV20-1 and TRBJ2-3; tentatively, D is TRBD2 (5 bases). Per germline, CDR1 DFQATT and CDR2 SNEGSKA (reference sequence). The CDR3 spans 13 residues. V gave up 1 base and J gave up 5 bases, with 10 bases separating them.

The rearrangement joins TRBV15 to TRBJ1-1, with D unresolved. Germline values: CDR1 LNHNV, CDR2 YYDKDF (reference sequence). V dropped 0 bases and J dropped 7 bases, with 9 bases sitting between them. The CDR3 has 13 amino acids. The CDR3 DNA sequence: TGTGCCACCAGCAGAGAACAAGTCGGTGAAGCTTTCTTT. Translation gives CATSREQVGEAFF.

This chain links TRBV18 with TRBJ2-1; 9 nucleotides align to TRBD1. Germline V gives CDR1 KGHSH, CDR2 LQKENI. The CDR3 has 16 amino acids. V gave up 3 bases and J gave up 4 bases; unmatched junction bases: 7. CDR3 loop: CASSPAVGQGYNEQFF. For the CDR3, the DNA is TGTGCCAGCTCACCCGCTGTGGGACAGGGTTACAATGAGCAGTTCTTC.

Concerning this clonotype itself: Being one base from a much bigger clone, this may be a read error. The chain joins TRBV9 to TRBJ2-7, with 7 bases that match TRBD1. J was trimmed by 7 bases and V by 0 bases; bases with no gene match: 13. The CDR3 length is 16 residues. In germline, CDR1 is SGDLS, CDR2 YYNGEE. For the CDR3, the DNA is TGTGCCAGCAGCGTAGATTTCAGGGGGATCTACAATGAGCAGTACTTC. Translation gives CASSVDFRGIYNEQYF.

This clonotype appeared many times. V gene TRBV20-1 combines with J gene TRBJ2-1; weak D call: TRBD2 (6 bases). Trimming took 4 bases from V and 2 from J, leaving 15 bases between them. The germline V gene has CDR1 DFQATT and CDR2 SNEGSKA (reference sequence). The CDR3 sequence is 15 residues long. CDR3 amino acids: CSATSGRDPYNEQFF. CDR3 sequence (DNA): TGCAGTGCTACAAGCGGGCGGGACCCCTACAATGAGCAGTTCTTC.

This clonotype has more than one count but fewer than ten. J is TRBJ1-1 and V is TRBV7-9; 11 bases are a match to TRBD1. CDR1 and CDR2 from the germline V gene are SEHNR and FQNEAQ (reference sequence). With 5 bases clipped from V and 7 bases from J, the junction kept 12 bases outside the gene matches. This CDR3 comprises 16 residues. The CDR3 loop reads CASSPGGQGAKDEAFF. The CDR3 bases are TGTGCCAGCAGCCCAGGCGGACAGGGGGCGAAGGATGAAGCTTTCTTT.

This clonotype was found many times. The chain recombines TRBV15 with TRBJ2-1; D is possibly TRBD1 or TRBD2 (5 bases each). The V gene lost 1 base and the J gene lost 0 bases, with 10 bases spanning the gap. The CDR3 has 16 residues. Germline CDR1 LNHNV, CDR2 YYDKDF (reference sequence). In DNA, the CDR3 is TGTGCCACCAGCAGAGTGGGGGTAAGCTCCTACAATGAGCAGTTCTTC. As protein: CATSRVGVSSYNEQFF.

This clonotype was seen more than once but under ten times. This rearrangement joins TRBV20-1 to TRBJ2-3, with TRBD2 matching 8 bases. The CDR3 spans 13 residues. V shed 7 bases, J shed 6 bases, and the junction held 9 bases outside the gene matches. Germline values: CDR1 DFQATT, CDR2 SNEGSKA (reference sequence). As DNA, the CDR3 is TGCAGTGTGACCGGGGGGGCCGTGGATACGCAGTATTTT. Its translation is CSVTGGAVDTQYF.

The V call is TRBV5-6, the J call TRBJ2-7, with D possibly being TRBD2 (6 bases). The V and J ends lost 2 bases and 1 base respectively, with 13 bases between them. CDR3 length: 15 amino acids. Per the germline V gene, CDR1 is SGHDT and CDR2 is YYEEEE. The CDR3 protein is CASSFGSGSSYEQYF. The CDR3 nucleotides are TGTGCCAGCAGCTTCGGGAGCGGATCTTCCTACGAGCAGTACTTC.